These T cell receptor beta chains were read from a single sample in a study of T cells in localized non-small cell lung cancer. TCRdb's table, derived via immunoSEQ multiplex PCR, lists solely in-frame clones and lacks some. The sample records some 80,000 clones, approximately 84% being singletons. Sequenced here: peripheral blood, sampled before any cancer treatment. These receptors were obtained from a man aged 35 to 69 with stage I lung adenocarcinoma. The CDR3 runs from the conserved cysteine through the conserved F or W. A D gene is named only where the DNA matches it firmly. Part of the rows lack a size; the others show once, few, many or a class for expanded clones.

clone size,V gene,D gene,J gene,CDR3 DNA,CDR3 protein
.,TRBV28,.,TRBJ1-6,TGTGCCAGCAATGTGCAGGGTGGCAATTCACCCCTCCACTTT,CASNVQGGNSPLHF
.,TRBV5-1,.,TRBJ2-5,TGCGCCAGCAGCTTGGGATGGGGTCAGGGGGAGACCCAGTACTTC,CASSLGWGQGETQYF
.,TRBV27,TRBD1,TRBJ2-5,TGTGCCAGCAGTGGGACAGGGGGGACCCAGTACTTC,CASSGTGGTQYF
once,TRBV21-1,.,TRBJ2-1,TGTGCCAGCAGCAAAGGAGGAGGACAGGGGTGCTACAATGAGCAGTTCTTC,CASSKGGGQGCYNEQFF
.,TRBV27,.,TRBJ1-5,TGTGCCAGCAGAGGGGTAACGACCAATCAGCCCCAGCATTTT,CASRGVTTNQPQHF
.,TRBV15,.,TRBJ2-3,TGTGCCACCAGCAGTGAGAGGGGAACGTTAGATACGCAGTATTTT,CATSSERGTLDTQYF
.,TRBV2,TRBD2,TRBJ2-7,TGTGCCAGCAGCACGGGACTATCCTCCTACGAGCAGTACTTC,CASSTGLSSYEQYF
.,TRBV28,.,TRBJ2-3,TGTGCCAGCACCCCAGGGCAGGGAAAGTGGGGCACAGATACGCAGTATTTT,CASTPGQGKWGTDTQYF
.,TRBV28,.,TRBJ1-2,TGTGCCAGCACCGCCAGTGGAGGGACATATGGCTACACCTTC,CASTASGGTYGYTF
.,TRBV7-3,TRBD1,TRBJ1-6,TGTGCCAGCAGCCTCCGACAGGGTTCCTATAATTCACCCCTCCACTTT,CASSLRQGSYNSPLHF
.,TRBV7-7,.,TRBJ2-6,TGTGCCAGCAGCGGATCAGTACAAAGTCGGGCCAACGTCCTGACTTTC,CASSGSVQSRANVLTF
.,TRBV27,.,TRBJ2-7,TGTGCCAGCAGTTCTCGCCGGAACCTCCCCTACGAGCAGTACTTC,CASSSRRNLPYEQYF